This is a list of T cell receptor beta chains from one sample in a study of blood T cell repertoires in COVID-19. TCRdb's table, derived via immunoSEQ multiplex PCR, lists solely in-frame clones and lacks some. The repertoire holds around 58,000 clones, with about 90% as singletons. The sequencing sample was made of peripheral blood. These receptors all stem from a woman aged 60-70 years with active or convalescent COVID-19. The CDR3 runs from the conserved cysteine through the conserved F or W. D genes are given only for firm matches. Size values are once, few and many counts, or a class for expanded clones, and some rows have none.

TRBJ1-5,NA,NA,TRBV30,CAWSRLTVNQPQHF,TGTGCCTGGAGTCGCCTGACAGTCAATCAGCCCCAGCATTTT
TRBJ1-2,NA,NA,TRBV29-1,CSVEEAGYGYTF,TGCAGCGTTGAAGAGGCGGGCTATGGCTACACCTTC
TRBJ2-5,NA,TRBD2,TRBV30,CAWSGSGGKETQYF,TGTGCCTGGAGTGGAAGCGGGGGCAAAGAGACCCAGTACTTC
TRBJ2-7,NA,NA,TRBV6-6,CASSYEFSSEQYF,TGTGCCAGCAGTTACGAATTCTCTAGCGAGCAGTACTTC
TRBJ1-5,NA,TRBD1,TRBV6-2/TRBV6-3,CASSYWGTGGGGYQPQHF,TGTGCCAGCAGTTACTGGGGAACAGGGGGCGGGGGCTATCAGCCCCAGCATTTT
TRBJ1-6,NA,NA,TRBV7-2,CASSFPRYNSPLHF,TGTGCCAGCAGCTTCCCGAGATATAATTCACCCCTCCACTTT
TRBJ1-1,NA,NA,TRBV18,CASSPPNYKEAFF,TGTGCCAGCTCACCACCGAACTACAAGGAAGCTTTCTTT
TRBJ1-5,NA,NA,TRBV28,CASSFWQNSNQPQHF,TGTGCCAGCAGTTTTTGGCAGAATAGCAATCAGCCCCAGCATTTT
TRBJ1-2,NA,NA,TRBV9,CASSVGPSRGYYGYTF,TGTGCCAGCAGCGTAGGACCCTCTAGGGGGTACTATGGCTACACCTTC
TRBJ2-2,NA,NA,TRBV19,CASSINSYTGELFF,TGTGCCAGTAGTATTAACAGTTACACCGGGGAGCTGTTTTTT
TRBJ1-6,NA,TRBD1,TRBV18,CASSRSTGTGDNSPLHF,TGTGCCAGCTCACGCTCTACCGGGACAGGGGATAATTCACCCCTCCACTTT
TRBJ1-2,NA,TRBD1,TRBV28,CASSHGTAYGYTF,TGTGCCAGCAGCCACGGGACAGCTTATGGCTACACCTTC
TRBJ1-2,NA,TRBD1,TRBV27,CASRPDRAGYGYTF,TGTGCCAGCAGGCCGGACAGGGCGGGCTATGGCTACACCTTC
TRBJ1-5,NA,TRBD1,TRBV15,CATSSQGTDQPQHF,TGTGCCACCAGCAGCCAGGGGACAGATCAGCCCCAGCATTTT
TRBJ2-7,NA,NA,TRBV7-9,CASSSPVVYEQYF,TGTGCCAGCAGCTCCCCGGTCGTCTACGAGCAGTACTTC
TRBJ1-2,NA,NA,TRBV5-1,CASSLEQDSRGYTF,TGCGCCAGCAGCTTGGAACAGGACAGTAGAGGCTACACCTTC
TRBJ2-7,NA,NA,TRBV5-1,CASSRVEGPYEQYF,TGCGCCAGCAGCCGGGTCGAGGGTCCCTACGAGCAGTACTTC
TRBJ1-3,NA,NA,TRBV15,CATSRVGGGNTIYF,TGTGCCACCAGCAGAGTAGGGGGTGGAAACACCATATATTTT
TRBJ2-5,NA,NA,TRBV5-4,CASSLAGVLETQYF,TGTGCCAGCAGCTTAGCAGGGGTTTTAGAGACCCAGTACTTC
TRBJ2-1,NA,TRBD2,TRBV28,CASSRLAGGQFF,TGTGCCAGCAGCCGACTAGCGGGAGGGCAGTTCTTC
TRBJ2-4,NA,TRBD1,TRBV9,CASSVGQGAQGNIQYF,TGTGCCAGCAGCGTGGGACAGGGGGCCCAGGGAAACATTCAGTACTTC
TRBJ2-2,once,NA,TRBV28,CASGRAGELFF,TGTGCCAGCGGGCGTGCCGGGGAGCTGTTTTTT
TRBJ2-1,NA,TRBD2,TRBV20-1,CSASRGLREQFF,TGCAGTGCTAGTCGGGGACTACGTGAGCAGTTCTTC
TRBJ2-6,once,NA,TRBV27,CASSGGASGANVLTF,TGTGCCAGCAGTGGCGGGGCCTCTGGGGCCAACGTCCTGACTTTC
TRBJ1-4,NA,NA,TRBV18,CASSPQGAANEKLFF,TGTGCCAGCTCACCTCAAGGGGCGGCTAATGAAAAACTGTTTTTT
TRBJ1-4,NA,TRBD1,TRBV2,CASLDRDRANEKLFF,TGTGCCAGCCTAGACCGGGACAGGGCTAATGAAAAACTGTTTTTT
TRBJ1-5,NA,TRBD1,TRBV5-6,CASSQSGTVGEQPQHF,TGTGCCAGCAGCCAGAGTGGGACAGTGGGAGAGCAGCCCCAGCATTTT
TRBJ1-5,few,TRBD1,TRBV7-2,CASSFAGGWGNQPQHF,TGTGCCAGCAGCTTTGCAGGGGGCTGGGGCAATCAGCCCCAGCATTTT
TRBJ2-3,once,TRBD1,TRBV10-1,CASSPRGDTQYF,TGCGCCAGCAGTCCCAGGGGGGATACGCAGTATTTT
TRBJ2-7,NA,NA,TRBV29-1,CSVVRAGLYEQYF,TGCAGCGTTGTTCGGGCAGGGTTGTACGAGCAGTACTTC
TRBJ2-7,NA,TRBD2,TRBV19,CASSMVAGAYEQYF,TGTGCCAGTAGTATGGTGGCGGGGGCCTACGAGCAGTACTTC
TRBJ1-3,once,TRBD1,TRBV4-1,CASSLQGVSGNTIYF,TGCGCCAGCAGCCTGCAGGGGGTATCTGGAAACACCATATATTTT
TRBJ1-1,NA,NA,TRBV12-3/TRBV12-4,CASSFFSNTEAFF,TGTGCCAGCAGTTTCTTCTCGAACACTGAAGCTTTCTTT
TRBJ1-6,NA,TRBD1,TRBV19,CASSLDRANSPLHF,TGTGCCAGTAGTCTGGACAGGGCAAATTCACCCCTCCACTTT
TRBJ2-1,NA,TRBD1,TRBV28,CASSSGQFLNEQFF,TGTGCCAGCAGTTCGGGACAGTTTCTGAATGAGCAGTTCTTC
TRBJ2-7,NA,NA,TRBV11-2,CASSLEGGDHEQYF,TGTGCCAGCAGCTTAGAAGGCGGGGACCACGAGCAGTACTTC
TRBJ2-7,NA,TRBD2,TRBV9,CASSPRTSSTSYEQYF,TGTGCCAGCAGCCCCCGGACTAGCTCAACCTCCTACGAGCAGTACTTC
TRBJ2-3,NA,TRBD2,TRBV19,CASSKISGSDTDTQYF,TGTGCCAGTAGTAAGATTAGCGGGAGTGACACAGATACGCAGTATTTT
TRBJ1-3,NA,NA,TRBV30,CACGTDGNTIYF,TGTGCCTGTGGGACTGATGGAAACACCATATATTTT
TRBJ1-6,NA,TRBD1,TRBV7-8,CASSRGQGSSPLHF,TGTGCCAGCAGCCGAGGACAGGGTAGTTCACCCCTCCACTTT
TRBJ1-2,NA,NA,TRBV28,CASSSGGANYGYTF,TGTGCCAGCAGCTCGGGAGGGGCGAACTATGGCTACACCTTC
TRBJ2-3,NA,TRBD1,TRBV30,CAWSVEEPGGADTQYF,TGTGCCTGGAGTGTTGAGGAGCCAGGGGGCGCCGATACGCAGTATTTT
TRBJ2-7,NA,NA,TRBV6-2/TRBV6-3,CASSPGTQITYEQYF,TGTGCCAGCAGCCCCGGGACACAGATTACCTACGAGCAGTACTTC
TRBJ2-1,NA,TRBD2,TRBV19,CASSIQRGEERNEQFF,TGTGCCAGTAGTATTCAACGGGGGGAAGAGCGCAATGAGCAGTTCTTC
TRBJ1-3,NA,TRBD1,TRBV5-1,CASSPDRGLFSGNTIYF,TGCGCCAGCAGCCCGGACAGGGGGCTGTTCTCTGGAAACACCATATATTTT
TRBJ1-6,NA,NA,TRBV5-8,CASSLELGARYNSPLHF,TGTGCCAGCAGCTTGGAATTGGGGGCCCGATATAATTCACCCCTCCACTTT